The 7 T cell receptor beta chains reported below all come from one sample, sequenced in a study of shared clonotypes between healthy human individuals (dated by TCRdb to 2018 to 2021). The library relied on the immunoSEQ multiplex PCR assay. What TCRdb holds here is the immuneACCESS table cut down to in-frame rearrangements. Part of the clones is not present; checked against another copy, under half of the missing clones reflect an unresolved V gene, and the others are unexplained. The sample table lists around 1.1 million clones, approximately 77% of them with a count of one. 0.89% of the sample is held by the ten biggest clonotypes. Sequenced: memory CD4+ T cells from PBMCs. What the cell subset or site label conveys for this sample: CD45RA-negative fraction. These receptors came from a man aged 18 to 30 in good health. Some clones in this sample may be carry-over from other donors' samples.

The CDR3 bases are TGTGCCAGCAGCCCGATGAATGAGCAGTTCTTC. Protein product: CASSPMNEQFF. The V call is TRBV7-9, the J call TRBJ2-1; the D is unclear. The CDR3 is made up of 11 amino acids. CDR1 SEHNR and CDR2 FQNEAQ come from the germline V gene (reference sequence). Deletions cut 5 bases from V and 7 bases from J, with 6 bases between.

The CDR3 DNA follows: TGTGCCAGCAGTCCCCGAGCGGGAAACGAGCAGTACTTC. Translation gives CASSPRAGNEQYF. This chain links TRBV27 with TRBJ2-7, with 7 bases identical to TRBD2. The germline V gene encodes CDR1 MNHEY and CDR2 SMNVEV (reference sequence). This CDR3 region has 13 residues. V lost 5 bases to trimming and J lost 5 bases; unmatched junction nucleotides: 6.

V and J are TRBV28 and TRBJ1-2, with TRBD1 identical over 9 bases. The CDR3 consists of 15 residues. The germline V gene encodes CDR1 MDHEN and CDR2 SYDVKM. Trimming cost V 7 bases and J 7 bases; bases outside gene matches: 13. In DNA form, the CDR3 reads TGTGCCAGCACCTGGACAGGGGCGCGAAGTTCTGGCTACACCTTC. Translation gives CASTWTGARSSGYTF.

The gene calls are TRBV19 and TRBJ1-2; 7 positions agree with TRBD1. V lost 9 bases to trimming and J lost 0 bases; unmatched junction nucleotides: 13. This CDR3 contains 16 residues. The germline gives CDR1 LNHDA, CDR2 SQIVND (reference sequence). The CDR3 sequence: CARTRTGPPTNYGYTF. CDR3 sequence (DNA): TGTGCCAGAACTCGGACAGGTCCACCCACTAACTATGGCTACACCTTC.

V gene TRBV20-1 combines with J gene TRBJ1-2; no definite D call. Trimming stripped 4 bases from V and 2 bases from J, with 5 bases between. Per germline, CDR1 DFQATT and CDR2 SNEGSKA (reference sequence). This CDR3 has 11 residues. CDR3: CSATKNYGYTF. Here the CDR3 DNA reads TGCAGTGCTACGAAAAACTATGGCTACACCTTC.

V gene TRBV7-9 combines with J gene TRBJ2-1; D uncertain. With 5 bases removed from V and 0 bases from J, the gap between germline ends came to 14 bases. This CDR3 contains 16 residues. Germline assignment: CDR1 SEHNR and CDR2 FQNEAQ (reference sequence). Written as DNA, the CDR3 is TGTGCCAGCAGCCAGACAAGGCCGAGCTCCTACAATGAGCAGTTCTTC. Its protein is CASSQTRPSSYNEQFF.

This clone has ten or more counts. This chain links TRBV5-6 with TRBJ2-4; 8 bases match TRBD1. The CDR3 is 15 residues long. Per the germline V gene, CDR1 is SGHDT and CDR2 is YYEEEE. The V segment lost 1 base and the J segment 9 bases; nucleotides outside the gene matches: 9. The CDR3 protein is CASSLMAGGSAIQYF. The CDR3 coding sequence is TGTGCCAGCAGCTTGATGGCAGGGGGCTCGGCCATTCAGTACTTC.